Following are 11 T cell receptor beta chains from one sample sequenced in a study of blood T cells in healthy people across ages. A sample-barcoded 5' primer and a J-beta primer mix were used in a second PCR of roughly 6 to 12 cycles. TCRdb re-called the 5' RACE reads with MiXCR, one entry per CDR3 protein. The sample has approximately 690,000 distinct CDR3 sequences, roughly three fifths seen once. The sequenced material came from blood. Receptors were obtained from a man aged 55 to 70 in good health.

This clonotype has a count of ten or more. The rearrangement joins TRBV7-8 to TRBJ2-1; the D gene is possibly TRBD2 (5 bases). The CDR3 is made up of 13 amino acids. The germline CDR1 and CDR2 sequences are SGHVS and FQNEAQ. The germline V and J ends were trimmed by 3 bases and 7 bases, with 10 bases remaining between them. The DNA of the CDR3 is TGTGCCAGCAGCTTCGCGGGCGGGAATGAGCAGTTCTTC. Its translation is CASSFAGGNEQFF.

The V and J genes are TRBV11-2 and TRBJ2-1; D not certain. This CDR3 spans 13 amino acids. From germline, CDR1 is SGHAT and CDR2 FQNNGV. Trimming removed 3 bases from V and 7 bases from J, with 10 bases in between. For the CDR3, the DNA is TGTGCCAGCAGCTTTCGCGTCCGGAATGAGCAGTTCTTC. This gives the protein CASSFRVRNEQFF.

This clonotype was counted many times. The CDR3 region is CASSSARSSYEQYF. The CDR3 bases are TGTGCCAGCAGTTCCGCTCGTAGCTCCTACGAGCAGTACTTC. The V gene is TRBV28, the J gene TRBJ2-7; no reliable D call. The length of the CDR3 is 14 residues. CDR1 and CDR2 (germline): MDHEN, SYDVKM. Between the trimmed V and J ends, which lost 4 bases and 0 bases, there was a span of 10 bases.

The rearrangement joins TRBV3-1 to TRBJ2-3; perhaps D is TRBD1 or TRBD2 (5 bases each). Germline V gene lookup returns CDR1 LGHDT and CDR2 YNNKEL (reference sequence). The CDR3 has 15 amino acids. The ends were cut back, 3 bases at V and 4 bases at J, with 14 bases in the middle. CDR3 sequence (DNA): TGTGCCAGCAGCCATACAGGAAACGGGGCAGATACGCAGTATTTT. Residues: CASSHTGNGADTQYF.

The chain employs TRBV20-1 and TRBJ2-7, with 10 bases lining up with TRBD2. Germline V gives CDR1 DFQATT, CDR2 SNEGSKA (reference sequence). CDR3 length: 14 residues. After removal of 7 bases from V and 0 bases from J, the junction contained 6 bases not matched to a gene. The CDR3 coding sequence is TGCAGTGGTCTAGCGGGGGTTAGCTCCTACGAGCAGTACTTC. This gives the protein CSGLAGVSSYEQYF.

The V call is TRBV29-1, the J call TRBJ2-2; TRBD1 might be the D (5 bases). Germline V gene data show CDR1 as SQVTM and CDR2 as ANQGSEA. This CDR3 has 13 amino acids. V lost 6 bases and J 1 base, leaving 9 bases between the germline ends. The CDR3 spells CSVRRENTGELFF. CDR3 DNA sequence: TGCAGCGTCCGCAGGGAGAACACCGGGGAGCTGTTTTTT.

The chain is built from TRBV6-1 and TRBJ1-6; D unresolved. Germline V lookup: CDR1 MNHNS, CDR2 SASEGT. Trimming pared 6 bases from V and 14 bases from J, leaving 20 bases between. There are 14 residues in the CDR3. CDR3 coding DNA: TGTGCCAGCAGGCCGGACTCCTCGGGTGTGTCCCTCCACTTT. Residues: CASRPDSSGVSLHF.

This clonotype was observed once. The rearrangement joins TRBV9 to TRBJ2-4, with 8 bases that match TRBD2. The end of the DNA aligns better with TRBJ2-7, so the J call may be wrong. From germline, CDR1 is SGDLS and CDR2 YYNGEE. This CDR3 region has 18 residues. This chain's CDR3 is CASSVGVSGATTAYEQYF. Written as DNA, the CDR3 is TGTGCCAGCAGCGTAGGGGTTAGCGGGGCGACCACCGCATACGAGCAGTACTTC.

The V and J genes are TRBV5-5 and TRBJ1-1; D is ambiguous. CDR1 is SGHKS and CDR2 is YYEKEE in the germline V gene (reference sequence). The CDR3 sequence is 14 residues long. The V end was cut by 4 bases, the J end by 0 bases, with 10 bases between. CDR3 sequence (DNA): TGTGCCAGCAGCGTGGTCGGGGTGAACACTGAAGCTTTCTTT. It yields the protein CASSVVGVNTEAFF.

Notes on this clonotype: The junction and the germline gene differ at one end; a read error may be behind it. The chain couples TRBV15 to TRBJ1-4; D remains ambiguous. Germline CDR1 is LNHNV and CDR2 is YYDKDF (reference sequence). The CDR3 extends over 15 amino acids. Here the CDR3 reads CATSRVLGRNEKLFF. The CDR3 bases are TGTGCCACTAGCAGAGTATTGGGTCGTAATGAAAAACTGTTTTTT. Full variable domain (outside the CDR3, taken from reference TRBV15 and TRBJ1-4): DAMVIQNPRYQVTQFGKPVTLSCSQTLNHNVMYWYQQKSSQAPKLLFHYYDKDFNNEADTPDNFQSRRPNTSFCFLDIRSPGLGDTAMYLCATSRVLGRNEKLFFGSGTQLSVL.

The sample holds one count of this clonotype. The chain employs TRBV7-9 and TRBJ1-6; D is undetermined. The CDR3 loop spans 14 amino acids. The V gene's germline CDR1 is SEHNR and CDR2 FQNEAQ (reference sequence). The V and J ends lost 5 bases and 6 bases respectively, with 11 bases between them. As DNA, the CDR3 is TGTGCCAGCAGCGAAAACACAGCTAATTCACCCCTCCACTTT. Protein: CASSENTANSPLHF.